This entry concerns a single T cell receptor (beta chain). Its antigen remains undetermined. No much larger clonotype is one base removed from it; base qualities were not supplied. This specimen belongs to a study of cytomegalovirus exposure and HLA in healthy donors (TCRdb year 2017). With regard to the full study: According to a later analysis, the 120 or so validation repertoires were produced on the same platform as the 600 to 850 repertoires of the first cohort. Along with the approximately 700-subject first cohort, a separate validation cohort of over 90 different subjects was used. The study was designed to test whether signatures of past pathogen exposure could be identified by cataloging public T cell receptors. High-throughput TCR immunosequencing, statistical association of individual TCRs with disease status, and machine learning were combined to predict cytomegalovirus infection status. Overall study outcomes, separate from this receptor: It was suggested by the authors that the approach could potentially be generalized to other disease states and immunological phenotypes. Most TCR sequences were observed very rarely across donors, whereas some public TCRs were present in many individuals. The classifier was reported to diagnose cytomegalovirus status with high specificity and sensitivity in both the original and validation cohorts. The study gave a list of more than 150 TCR beta chains associated with cytomegalovirus. A later analysis had no HLA typing for the validation cohort, so co-occurrence there was scored across all 120 repertoires. Of the cluster scores, approximately 95% were above 0 in a later analysis, which found that TCRs clustered in the first cohort also tended to co-occur in the 95 to 150 validation repertoires. In vitro tests confirmed that a few of the cytomegalovirus-associated TCR beta chains recognize cytomegalovirus antigens.

The donors belonged to the validation cohort of approximately 130 subjects, which was separate from the roughly 670-subject first cohort. Preparation of the library involved the immunoSEQ multiplex PCR assay. In the authors' own workflow: A statistical classification framework was built for diagnosing cytomegalovirus status from the catalog of TCR beta chain sequences. Imported from immuneACCESS, the table was reduced by TCRdb to in-frame sequences with V and J called. These copies leave out some clones; in studies compared against another copy, an unresolved V gene accounts for under half, and the cause of the remainder is not known. The D gene and trimming were derived from the DNA, and the V and J assignments and clone size from that table. The table for this sample lists roughly 70,000 clones; roughly 95% of them were counted only once. Approximately 3.3% of the sample is in the top ten clones.

The TCR comes from a man aged 18 to 29 in good health and CMV-seronegative. Material: PBMCs.

This receptor has the CDR3 CASSLSRVNEKLFF. The DNA sequence reads TGTGCCAGCAGTTTATCGCGGGTTAATGAAAAACTGTTTTTT. The chain is assembled from TRBV27 and TRBJ1-4; no D gene call is confident. Trimming takes 0 bases from V and 4 bases from J, and the germline ends sit 6 bases apart. CDR3 length: 14 amino acids, cysteine to phenylalanine. Just the 42-base CDR3 DNA is kept, in frame starting at base 1. CDR1 and CDR2 (MNHEY, SMNVEV) derive from the germline V gene (reference sequence).